A few counts support the clone carrying this T cell receptor beta chain. Its antigen is not known. Researchers reported that TCR beta cDNA libraries carried unique molecular identifiers. From the PCR reads, TCRdb called clonotypes with MiXCR, one entry per CDR3 protein. The table records 750,000 to 950,000 distinct CDR3 sequences, approximately 57% of them present only once. The sample originates from a study of post-analysis software for immune sequencing data. Findings and limits, study-wide: Higher frequency in patients than in controls was seen for about 5 TRBV segments, with TRBV5-6, TRBV5-1 and TRBV20-1 among them.

With 5 bases clipped from V and 2 bases from J, the junction kept 7 bases outside the gene matches. Germline CDR1 and CDR2: SGHVS and FNYEAQ. The length of the CDR3 is 15 residues. The sequence derives from a girl aged 5-17 years with multiple sclerosis. The chain uses TRBV7-6 and TRBJ2-7, with TRBD1 matching over 9 bases. The sample taken for sequencing was blood. The CDR3 DNA sequence: TGTGCCAGCAGCCCGGGACAGGGCGGTCCCTACGAGCAGTACTTC. Residues: CASSPGQGGPYEQYF.